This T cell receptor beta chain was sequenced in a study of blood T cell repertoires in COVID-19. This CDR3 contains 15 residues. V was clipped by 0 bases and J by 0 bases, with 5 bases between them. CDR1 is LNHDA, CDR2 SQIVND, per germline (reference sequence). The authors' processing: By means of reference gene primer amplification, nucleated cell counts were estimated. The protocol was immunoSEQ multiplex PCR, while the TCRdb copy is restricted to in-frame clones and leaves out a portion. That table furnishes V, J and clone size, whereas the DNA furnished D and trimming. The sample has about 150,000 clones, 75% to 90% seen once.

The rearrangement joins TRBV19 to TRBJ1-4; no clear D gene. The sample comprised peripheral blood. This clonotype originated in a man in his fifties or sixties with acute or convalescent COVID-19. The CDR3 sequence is CASSIEAATNEKLFF. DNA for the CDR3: TGTGCCAGTAGTATAGAGGCGGCAACTAATGAAAAACTGTTTTTT.